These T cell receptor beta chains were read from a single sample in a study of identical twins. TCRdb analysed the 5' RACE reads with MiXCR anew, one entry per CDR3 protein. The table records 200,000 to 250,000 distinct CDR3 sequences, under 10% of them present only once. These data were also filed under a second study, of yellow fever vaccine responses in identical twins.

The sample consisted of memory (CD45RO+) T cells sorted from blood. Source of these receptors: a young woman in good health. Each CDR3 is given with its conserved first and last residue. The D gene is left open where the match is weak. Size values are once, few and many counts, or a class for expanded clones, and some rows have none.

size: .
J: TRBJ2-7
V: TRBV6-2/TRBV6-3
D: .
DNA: TGTGCCAGCACCCTCCCCGACGCCCGCGGTACCTACGAGCAGTACTTC
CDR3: CASTLPDARGTYEQYF

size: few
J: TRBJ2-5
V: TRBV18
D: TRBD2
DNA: TGTGCCAGCTCACCCCTAGCGGGGGGCCAAGAGACCCAGTACTTC
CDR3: CASSPLAGGQETQYF

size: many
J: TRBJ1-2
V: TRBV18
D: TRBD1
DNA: TGTGCCAGCTCACCTACAGGGGAGAGCGTTGGGGGCTACACCTTC
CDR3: CASSPTGESVGGYTF

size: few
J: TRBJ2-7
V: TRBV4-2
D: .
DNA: TGTGCCAGCAGCCAACAGGGCCGATTAAGCTCCTACGAGCAGTACTTC
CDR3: CASSQQGRLSSYEQYF

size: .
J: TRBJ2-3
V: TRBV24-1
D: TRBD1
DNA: TGTGCCACCAGGGACAGGGGGAGCGCAGATACGCAGTATTTT
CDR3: CATRDRGSADTQYF

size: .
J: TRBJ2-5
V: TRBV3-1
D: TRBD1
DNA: TGTGCCAGCACACCGGGACAGGGCAGGGAGACCCAGTACTTC
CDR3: CASTPGQGRETQYF

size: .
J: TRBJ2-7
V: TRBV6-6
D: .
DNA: TGTGCCAGCAGTTACCTTACTAGCGAGCAGTACTTC
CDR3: CASSYLTSEQYF

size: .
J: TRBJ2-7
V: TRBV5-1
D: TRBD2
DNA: TGCGCCAGCAGCTTTTTATGGGGGGGAGAAGAGCAGTACTTC
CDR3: CASSFLWGGEEQYF

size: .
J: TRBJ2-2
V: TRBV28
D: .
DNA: TGTGCCAGCAACGGGCAGATAAACACCGGGGAGCTGTTTTTT
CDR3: CASNGQINTGELFF

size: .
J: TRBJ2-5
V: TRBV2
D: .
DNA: TGTGCCAGCAAAAGGACGGAACAAGAGACCCAGTACTTC
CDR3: CASKRTEQETQYF

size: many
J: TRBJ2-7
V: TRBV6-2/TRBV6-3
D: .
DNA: TGTGCCAGCAGTTCCCCTATGGGCGCGACCTACGAGCAGTACTTC
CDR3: CASSSPMGATYEQYF

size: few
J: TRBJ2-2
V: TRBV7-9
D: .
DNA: TGTGCCAGCAGCCAGGGCAGGGGGAACACCGGGGAGCTGTTTTTT
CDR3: CASSQGRGNTGELFF

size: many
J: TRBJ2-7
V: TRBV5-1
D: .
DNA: TGCGCCAGCAGCTTGGCGTGGGGGAGCTACGAGCAGTACTTC
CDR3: CASSLAWGSYEQYF